Below are 2 T cell receptor beta chains sequenced from a single sample in a study of shared clonotypes between healthy human individuals. Data came from immunoSEQ multiplex PCR; TCRdb stores just in-frame clones and leaves some out. This table holds about 2.1 million clones, 85% to 95% found once. In the naive CD8 group, cells lacked CD45RO and were positively selected for CCR7, so terminally differentiated effector memory CD45RA+ cells were left out. The specimen was naive CD8+ T cells from PBMCs. The source is a young man in good health. Some clones in this sample may be carry-over from other donors' samples.

This chain joins TRBV6-5 and TRBJ2-7, with 10 positions matching TRBD1. CDR1 and CDR2 (germline): MNHEY, SVGAGI. V gave up 7 bases and J gave up 1 base; unmatched junction bases: 4. The CDR3 consists of 14 residues. The CDR3 reads CASKPGQGSYEQYF. The CDR3 DNA sequence: TGTGCCAGCAAACCGGGACAGGGGTCCTACGAGCAGTACTTC.

The chain combines TRBV15 with TRBJ2-7, with 7 bases that match TRBD1. Losses at the gene ends were 3 bases for V and 4 bases for J; bases not matched to a gene: 15. The V gene's germline CDR1 is LNHNV and CDR2 YYDKDF (reference sequence). This CDR3 contains 17 residues. CDR3 DNA: TGTGCCACCAGCAGCAGCTCATACCGGGACAGATTTTACGAGCAGTACTTC. Translation: CATSSSSYRDRFYEQYF.